The clone carrying this T cell receptor (beta chain) was observed a single time. Its specificity is not known. The sample originates from a study of T cell responses to AZD1222 COVID-19 vaccine. Points from the study as a whole: A mostly white British donor set with more females was recruited, and clonal diversity was possibly underestimated. Among AZD1222 vaccinees, only 6 or 7 were seropositive at baseline. Spike-specific TCR breadth and depth went up after people got two AZD1222 doses.

The repertoire was sequenced with immunoSEQ multiplex PCR; TCRdb's copy has only in-frame clones and lacks some. The table records 75,000 to 95,000 clones, around 92% of them present only once. The CDR3 is 16 amino acids. Germline V gene lookup returns CDR1 LGHDT and CDR2 YNNKEL (reference sequence). V lost 0 bases and J 7 bases, leaving 18 bases between the germline ends. The V gene is TRBV3-1 (or the pseudogene TRBV3-2), the J gene TRBJ1-2; D is ambiguous. This TCR came from an adult in good health. Sequenced material: peripheral blood, taken on day 0 of MenACWY control vaccination. The CDR3: CASSQDRSPTLGGYTF. CDR3 DNA sequence: TGTGCCAGCAGCCAAGACAGGTCCCCTACCCTGGGTGGCTACACCTTC.